A selection of T cell receptor beta chains follows, all from one sample in a study of blood T cell repertoires in COVID-19. Repertoires were generated with immunoSEQ multiplex PCR, while TCRdb's copy carries only in-frame clones and drops some. The data contain under 300,000 clones, roughly 89% of them singletons. Sequencing input: PBMCs or T cells enriched from blood (not recorded which). Source of these receptors: a middle-aged woman who had recovered from COVID-19. Each CDR3 is given with its conserved first and last residue. The D gene is left open where the match is weak. Clone size is stated in some rows and not others, as once, few, many or a class when expanded.

d_call: .
clone_size: .
j_call: TRBJ1-1
v_call: TRBV5-1
cdr3_aa: CASSLGGTYEAFF
cdr3_nt: TGCGCCAGCAGCTTGGGAGGCACCTACGAGGCTTTCTTT

d_call: .
clone_size: .
j_call: TRBJ1-1
v_call: TRBV19
cdr3_aa: CASIRDLGQNTEAFF
cdr3_nt: TGTGCCAGTATACGGGACTTAGGTCAGAACACTGAAGCTTTCTTT

d_call: .
clone_size: few
j_call: TRBJ1-1
v_call: TRBV19
cdr3_aa: CASRKTLWGGETEAFF
cdr3_nt: TGTGCCAGTAGGAAAACCCTCTGGGGGGGCGAGACTGAAGCTTTCTTT

d_call: .
clone_size: .
j_call: TRBJ2-7
v_call: TRBV19
cdr3_aa: CASSSRFSYEQYF
cdr3_nt: TGTGCCAGTAGCAGCAGGTTCTCCTACGAGCAGTACTTC

d_call: .
clone_size: few
j_call: TRBJ1-6
v_call: TRBV7-2
cdr3_aa: CASSSGTPYNSPLHF
cdr3_nt: TGTGCCAGCAGTTCCGGGACACCCTATAATTCACCCCTCCACTTT

d_call: TRBD1
clone_size: once
j_call: TRBJ1-1
v_call: TRBV28
cdr3_aa: CASSRTGGNTEAFF
cdr3_nt: TGTGCCAGCAGTCGCACAGGGGGAAACACTGAAGCTTTCTTT

d_call: TRBD2
clone_size: many
j_call: TRBJ2-7
v_call: TRBV3-1/TRBV3-2
cdr3_aa: CASSRTSGSYEQYF
cdr3_nt: TGTGCCAGCAGCCGGACTAGCGGTTCCTACGAGCAGTACTTC

d_call: TRBD1
clone_size: .
j_call: TRBJ2-5
v_call: TRBV18
cdr3_aa: CASSRGTGKQETQYF
cdr3_nt: TGTGCCAGCTCACGGGGGACAGGGAAACAAGAGACCCAGTACTTC

d_call: TRBD1
clone_size: .
j_call: TRBJ1-2
v_call: TRBV4-3
cdr3_aa: CASSPEAGGYGYTF
cdr3_nt: TGCGCCAGCAGCCCCGAGGCAGGGGGCTATGGCTACACCTTC

d_call: TRBD2
clone_size: .
j_call: TRBJ2-1
v_call: TRBV19
cdr3_aa: CASSPFSGRVDNEQFF
cdr3_nt: TGTGCCAGTAGCCCCTTTAGCGGGAGGGTCGACAATGAGCAGTTCTTC

d_call: .
clone_size: .
j_call: TRBJ1-3
v_call: TRBV4-1
cdr3_aa: CASSQDRLGWSSRNTIYF
cdr3_nt: TGCGCCAGCAGCCAAGATCGCCTCGGGTGGTCTTCTAGAAACACCATATATTTT

d_call: .
clone_size: once
j_call: TRBJ2-3
v_call: TRBV11-3
cdr3_aa: CASSLGQHRTDTQYF
cdr3_nt: TGTGCCAGCAGCTTAGGACAGCACCGCACAGATACGCAGTATTTT

d_call: TRBD1
clone_size: .
j_call: TRBJ1-6
v_call: TRBV4-1
cdr3_aa: CASSRRDSEYSPLHF
cdr3_nt: TGCGCCAGCAGCCGCCGGGACAGCGAGTATTCACCCCTCCACTTT

d_call: .
clone_size: once
j_call: TRBJ1-1
v_call: TRBV7-2
cdr3_aa: CASSLGGGAEAFF
cdr3_nt: TGTGCCAGCAGCTTAGGTGGGGGGGCTGAAGCTTTCTTT

d_call: .
clone_size: .
j_call: TRBJ2-5
v_call: TRBV7-2
cdr3_aa: CASSLDRSGTQYF
cdr3_nt: TGTGCCAGCAGCCTAGACAGGTCCGGGACCCAGTACTTC

d_call: .
clone_size: once
j_call: TRBJ1-2
v_call: TRBV25-1
cdr3_aa: CASSDSGTPNGYTF
cdr3_nt: TGTGCCAGCAGTGATTCCGGGACTCCAAATGGCTACACCTTC

d_call: .
clone_size: .
j_call: TRBJ1-1
v_call: TRBV20-1
cdr3_aa: CSASYTEAFF
cdr3_nt: TGCAGTGCTTCGTACACTGAAGCTTTCTTT

d_call: TRBD1
clone_size: .
j_call: TRBJ1-6
v_call: TRBV30
cdr3_aa: CAWSVGQDNSPLHF
cdr3_nt: TGTGCCTGGAGTGTGGGACAGGATAATTCACCCCTCCACTTT

d_call: .
clone_size: .
j_call: TRBJ1-4
v_call: TRBV20-1
cdr3_aa: CSASRGFATNEKLFF
cdr3_nt: TGCAGTGCTAGTCGCGGATTTGCAACTAATGAAAAACTGTTTTTT

d_call: .
clone_size: .
j_call: TRBJ1-2
v_call: TRBV12-5
cdr3_aa: CASGQLPANYGYTF
cdr3_nt: TGTGCTAGTGGACAGCTCCCAGCTAACTATGGCTACACCTTC

d_call: TRBD2
clone_size: .
j_call: TRBJ2-1
v_call: TRBV29-1
cdr3_aa: CSVEAGLAGVGAYNEQFF
cdr3_nt: TGCAGCGTTGAAGCCGGACTAGCGGGGGTCGGGGCCTACAATGAGCAGTTCTTC

d_call: TRBD1
clone_size: .
j_call: TRBJ1-2
v_call: TRBV9
cdr3_aa: CASSVGGTGAGGYTF
cdr3_nt: TGTGCCAGCAGCGTAGGAGGGACAGGGGCGGGTGGCTACACCTTC

d_call: .
clone_size: .
j_call: TRBJ1-4
v_call: TRBV5-1
cdr3_aa: CASSLAGVDEKLFF
cdr3_nt: TGCGCCAGCAGCTTGGCCGGGGTTGATGAAAAACTGTTTTTT

d_call: TRBD1
clone_size: .
j_call: TRBJ2-7
v_call: TRBV2
cdr3_aa: CASRYFGTAYEQYF
cdr3_nt: TGTGCCAGCAGGTACTTTGGGACAGCTTACGAGCAGTACTTC

d_call: TRBD2
clone_size: .
j_call: TRBJ2-5
v_call: TRBV5-1
cdr3_aa: CASSFSGGNQETQYF
cdr3_nt: TGCGCCAGCAGCTTTAGCGGGGGGAACCAAGAGACCCAGTACTTC

d_call: TRBD2
clone_size: .
j_call: TRBJ2-3
v_call: TRBV9
cdr3_aa: CASSVGRTSGRSDTQYF
cdr3_nt: TGTGCCAGCAGCGTAGGGCGGACTAGCGGGAGGAGTGATACGCAGTATTTT

d_call: TRBD2
clone_size: .
j_call: TRBJ2-7
v_call: TRBV19
cdr3_aa: CASSIYPGGPGEQYF
cdr3_nt: TGTGCCAGTAGTATTTACCCGGGAGGGCCGGGCGAGCAGTACTTC

d_call: TRBD2
clone_size: .
j_call: TRBJ2-3
v_call: TRBV25-1
cdr3_aa: CATSPGLGDTQYF
cdr3_nt: TGTGCCACCAGCCCGGGACTAGGGGATACGCAGTATTTT

d_call: TRBD1
clone_size: .
j_call: TRBJ1-2
v_call: TRBV5-6
cdr3_aa: CASSKDRSYGYTF
cdr3_nt: TGTGCCAGCAGTAAGGACAGGTCCTATGGCTACACCTTC

d_call: TRBD1
clone_size: .
j_call: TRBJ1-2
v_call: TRBV7-2
cdr3_aa: CASSLSGGANYGYTF
cdr3_nt: TGTGCCAGCAGCTTATCAGGGGGAGCTAACTATGGCTACACCTTC

d_call: .
clone_size: .
j_call: TRBJ1-3
v_call: TRBV11-3
cdr3_aa: CASSLPRAPRAGNTIYF
cdr3_nt: TGTGCCAGCAGCTTACCAAGGGCCCCGAGGGCTGGAAACACCATATATTTT

d_call: .
clone_size: .
j_call: TRBJ2-5
v_call: TRBV5-4
cdr3_aa: CASSLGTGQETQYF
cdr3_nt: TGTGCCAGCAGCTTGGGGACTGGCCAAGAGACCCAGTACTTC

d_call: TRBD1
clone_size: .
j_call: TRBJ1-3
v_call: TRBV7-7
cdr3_aa: CASSQGQGAGNTIYF
cdr3_nt: TGTGCTAGCAGTCAAGGACAGGGGGCTGGAAACACCATATATTTT

d_call: .
clone_size: .
j_call: TRBJ2-7
v_call: TRBV14
cdr3_aa: CASSQGRFYEQYF
cdr3_nt: TGTGCCAGCAGCCAGGGGAGGTTTTACGAGCAGTACTTC

d_call: TRBD2
clone_size: few
j_call: TRBJ2-2
v_call: TRBV5-1
cdr3_aa: CASSLAAGGPGTGELFF
cdr3_nt: TGCGCCAGCAGCTTGGCAGCGGGAGGGCCCGGCACCGGGGAGCTGTTTTTT

d_call: TRBD2
clone_size: few
j_call: TRBJ2-2
v_call: TRBV27
cdr3_aa: CASSIIAGVTGELFF
cdr3_nt: TGTGCCAGCAGCATAATAGCGGGGGTCACCGGGGAGCTGTTTTTT

d_call: .
clone_size: .
j_call: TRBJ1-2
v_call: TRBV19
cdr3_aa: CASSIGKISYGYTF
cdr3_nt: TGTGCCAGTAGTATAGGAAAGATCAGCTATGGCTACACCTTC

d_call: .
clone_size: few
j_call: TRBJ2-7
v_call: TRBV19
cdr3_aa: CAKYSYEQYF
cdr3_nt: TGTGCCAAATATTCCTACGAGCAGTACTTC

d_call: .
clone_size: .
j_call: TRBJ1-2
v_call: TRBV15
cdr3_aa: CATSEHDRLPSSYTF
cdr3_nt: TGTGCCACCAGCGAGCACGACAGGCTTCCCTCGAGCTACACCTTC

d_call: .
clone_size: .
j_call: TRBJ2-3
v_call: TRBV11-3
cdr3_aa: CASSFTGVADTQYF
cdr3_nt: TGTGCCAGCAGCTTCACGGGGGTCGCAGATACGCAGTATTTT

d_call: .
clone_size: .
j_call: TRBJ1-6
v_call: TRBV30
cdr3_aa: CAWSVAAPLHF
cdr3_nt: TGTGCCTGGAGTGTAGCCGCACCCCTCCACTTT

d_call: .
clone_size: .
j_call: TRBJ1-5
v_call: TRBV4-1
cdr3_aa: CASSQQGTSNQPQHF
cdr3_nt: TGCGCCAGCAGCCAACAGGGGACTAGCAATCAGCCCCAGCATTTT

d_call: .
clone_size: .
j_call: TRBJ2-4
v_call: TRBV6-5
cdr3_aa: CASNPQVRNIQYF
cdr3_nt: TGTGCCAGCAATCCACAGGTGCGAAACATTCAGTACTTC

d_call: .
clone_size: .
j_call: TRBJ2-1
v_call: TRBV21-1
cdr3_aa: CASSKAMDRVANEQFF
cdr3_nt: TGTGCCAGCAGCAAAGCGATGGACAGGGTAGCCAATGAGCAGTTCTTC

d_call: .
clone_size: .
j_call: TRBJ1-2
v_call: TRBV6-5
cdr3_aa: CASSRQGRNDYGYTF
cdr3_nt: TGTGCCAGCAGCCGCCAGGGGCGGAACGACTATGGCTACACCTTC

d_call: TRBD1
clone_size: once
j_call: TRBJ2-7
v_call: TRBV2
cdr3_aa: CASRTQGAGEQYF
cdr3_nt: TGTGCCAGCAGGACACAGGGGGCTGGCGAGCAGTACTTC

d_call: .
clone_size: .
j_call: TRBJ1-3
v_call: TRBV12-2
cdr3_aa: CASRFQSSGNTIYF
cdr3_nt: TGTGCAAGTCGCTTTCAGTCCTCTGGAAACACCATATATTTT

d_call: .
clone_size: .
j_call: TRBJ1-2
v_call: TRBV7-8
cdr3_aa: CASSLDSEYGYTF
cdr3_nt: TGTGCCAGCAGCCTGGACAGCGAATATGGCTACACCTTC

d_call: .
clone_size: .
j_call: TRBJ1-6
v_call: TRBV9
cdr3_aa: CASSPFSIQGNRGPLHF
cdr3_nt: TGTGCCAGCAGCCCCTTCTCAATTCAGGGTAACCGAGGACCCCTCCACTTT

d_call: TRBD1
clone_size: .
j_call: TRBJ2-1
v_call: TRBV24-1
cdr3_aa: CATSDEDRDHNEQFF
cdr3_nt: TGTGCCACCAGTGATGAGGACAGGGACCACAATGAGCAGTTCTTC

d_call: .
clone_size: .
j_call: TRBJ1-4
v_call: TRBV5-1
cdr3_aa: CASSLGGAPRANEKLFF
cdr3_nt: TGCGCCAGCAGCTTGGGTGGAGCTCCAAGAGCTAATGAAAAACTGTTTTTT

d_call: .
clone_size: .
j_call: TRBJ1-5
v_call: TRBV20-1
cdr3_aa: CSASNSGGGQPQHF
cdr3_nt: TGCAGTGCTAGTAATAGCGGAGGTGGTCAGCCCCAGCATTTT

d_call: .
clone_size: .
j_call: TRBJ2-5
v_call: TRBV30
cdr3_aa: CAWTFSGLRGETQYF
cdr3_nt: TGTGCCTGGACCTTTAGCGGCCTAAGGGGAGAGACCCAGTACTTC

d_call: TRBD1
clone_size: once
j_call: TRBJ1-1
v_call: TRBV5-5
cdr3_aa: CASSSRQGATEAFF
cdr3_nt: TGTGCCAGCAGCTCCAGGCAGGGGGCCACTGAAGCTTTCTTT

d_call: TRBD1
clone_size: many
j_call: TRBJ1-2
v_call: TRBV7-9
cdr3_aa: CASSLENRGGDGYTF
cdr3_nt: TGTGCCAGCAGCTTAGAGAACAGGGGGGGAGATGGCTACACCTTC